This T cell receptor (beta chain) was recovered during a study of tumor and adjacent non-tumor tissue in lung cancer. Findings and limits, study-wide: TCR diversity was significantly greater in tumor than normal lung tissue. Tumor TCR diversity, when higher, was linked to shorter survival. Normal lung showed higher cumulative top 100 clone frequency than tumor.

A modified ARM-PCR protocol with three rounds of nested PCR amplified TCRbeta. TCRdb reanalysed the multiplex PCR reads using MiXCR and keeps one entry per CDR3 protein. The sample shows roughly 150,000 distinct CDR3 sequences, approximately 64% of them seen only once. No cell sorting was done before RNA was extracted from the tissue. Concerning this clonotype itself: The antigen is not known. A much larger clonotype is one base distant, so this may be a read error.

This CDR3 spans 14 amino acids. Trimming took off 5 bases at V and 3 bases at J, with 13 bases between the two ends. Germline V gene sequence: CDR1 MNHNS, CDR2 SASEGT. This clonotype was sampled from a man aged 55 to 70 with small cell lung cancer. V and J are TRBV6-1 and TRBJ1-2; possible D gene TRBD1, 5 bases. The sequenced material came from lung tumor tissue. In DNA form, the CDR3 reads TGTGCCAGCAGTAGTGACAGCCTTGACTATGGCTACACCTTC. Protein: CASSSDSLDYGYTF.